One sample yielded the 29 T cell receptor beta chains listed below, sequenced in a study of blood T cell repertoires in COVID-19. Sequencing was performed with immunoSEQ multiplex PCR; in TCRdb, only in-frame clones are kept and a portion is missing. The sample records 250,000 to 300,000 clones, about 86% being singletons. Material for sequencing was peripheral blood. These receptor sequences come from a woman in her sixties with active or convalescent COVID-19.

The J gene is TRBJ2-5, the V gene TRBV15, with TRBD2 identical over 13 bases. This CDR3 comprises 16 residues. Germline V gives CDR1 LNHNV, CDR2 YYDKDF (reference sequence). With V trimmed by 5 bases and J by 5 bases, 8 bases remained unmatched. CDR3 sequence (DNA): TGTGCCACCAGCTGGAGACTAGCGGGGGGCGGGGAGACCCAGTACTTC. This encodes CATSWRLAGGGETQYF.

The rearrangement joins TRBV5-6 to TRBJ2-2; 9 bases line up with TRBD1. V dropped 4 bases and J dropped 2; count of bases not matched to a gene: 3. The CDR3 is 15 residues long. Germline values: CDR1 SGHDT, CDR2 YYEEEE. CDR3 nucleotides: TGTGCCAGCAGCCCGGGACAGGGAAACACCGGGGAGCTGTTTTTT. Translated: CASSPGQGNTGELFF.

V and J are TRBV19 and TRBJ1-6; possible D gene TRBD1, 5 bases. This CDR3 has 16 residues. Trimming removed 3 bases from V and 9 bases from J, with 18 bases in between. Germline V lookup: CDR1 LNHDA, CDR2 SQIVND (reference sequence). For the CDR3, the DNA is TGTGCCAGTAGTATGGGCACAAGGTCAGGGTTTTCACCCCTCCACTTT. Translated, it gives CASSMGTRSGFSPLHF.

The chain combines TRBV7-2 with TRBJ1-6, with D possibly matching TRBD1 (6 bases). This CDR3 has 14 residues. The germline V and J ends were trimmed by 5 bases and 6 bases, with 11 bases remaining between them. Per germline, CDR1 SGHTA and CDR2 FQGNSA. CDR3 nucleotides: TGTGCCAGCAGCCAACAGGGAAGTAATTCACCCCTCCACTTT. This gives the protein CASSQQGSNSPLHF.

The table lists this clone with a count of one. V usage is TRBV7-6 and J usage is TRBJ2-5; D not resolved. The germline CDR1 and CDR2 sequences are SGHVS and FNYEAQ. This CDR3 has 15 amino acids. V shed 0 bases and J shed 1 base, with 9 bases lying between them. Here the CDR3 DNA reads TGTGCCAGCAGCTTAGCGTGGGCACCCCAAGAGACCCAGTACTTC. The encoded protein is CASSLAWAPQETQYF.

The chain combines TRBV10-3 with TRBJ1-1; D is unresolved. Trimming shortened V by 7 bases and J by 8 bases, and 17 bases separated the two germline ends. The CDR3 spans 13 residues. Germline V CDR1 and CDR2: ENHRY, SYGVKD. The CDR3 bases are TGTGCCATCATGGGAGTATTGGCAGAGGAAGCTTTCTTT. Protein sequence: CAIMGVLAEEAFF.

This clone showed up just once. The V gene is TRBV28, the J gene TRBJ1-2; D may be TRBD1 (6 bases). CDR3 size: 12 residues. The germline gives CDR1 MDHEN, CDR2 SYDVKM. The ends were cut back, 5 bases at V and 8 bases at J, with 12 bases in the middle. The CDR3 nucleotides read TGTGCCAGCAGTAACCCACAGGGAGGCTACACCTTC. Amino acids: CASSNPQGGYTF.

The CDR3 loop reads CASSFQGASNQPQHF. CDR3 bases: TGTGCCAGCAGCTTCCAGGGGGCGAGCAATCAGCCCCAGCATTTT. The chain carries TRBV5-5 and TRBJ1-5, with 8 bases identical to TRBD1. The V gene end was trimmed by 2 bases and the J gene end by 1 base; junction bases not matched to a gene: 2. Per germline, CDR1 SGHKS and CDR2 YYEKEE (reference sequence). CDR3 length: 15 amino acids.

The chain links TRBV5-6 to TRBJ2-5, with 10 nucleotides matching TRBD2. This CDR3 is 15 amino acids long. CDR1 and CDR2 from the germline V gene are SGHDT and YYEEEE. V was pared by 5 bases and J by 5 bases, with 9 bases of the junction left unmatched. DNA for the CDR3: TGTGCCAGCAGTACCAGCGGGGGGGTCAGGGAGACCCAGTACTTC. Translation: CASSTSGGVRETQYF.

This rearrangement joins TRBV6-5 to TRBJ2-7, with D perhaps matching TRBD1 (6 bases). From germline, CDR1 is MNHEY and CDR2 SVGAGI. Trimming shortened V by 7 bases and J by 6 bases, and 16 bases separated the two germline ends. The CDR3 totals 13 residues. CDR3 in DNA: TGTGCCAGCACACCCGGGACAATCGCCGAGCAGTACTTC. This codes for CASTPGTIAEQYF.

The chain couples TRBV4-1 to TRBJ1-5, with D unresolved. The CDR3 extends over 15 amino acids. Trimming removed 1 base at V and 4 bases at J, with 11 bases between. From germline, CDR1 is MGHRA and CDR2 YSYEKL. CDR3 bases: TGCGCCAGCAGCCAAGTTATAGGAGGAAATCAGCCCCAGCATTTT. This translates into CASSQVIGGNQPQHF.

The chain carries TRBV6-6 and TRBJ1-3; D remains unclear. Germline V gene data show CDR1 as MNHNY and CDR2 as SVGAGI (reference sequence). The length of the CDR3 is 14 residues. Trimming cost V 2 bases and J 8 bases, with 13 bases left between them. CDR3 coding DNA: TGTGCCAGCAGTTACATAAAGGGAGGAGACACCATATATTTT. Amino acid sequence: CASSYIKGGDTIYF.

The J gene is TRBJ2-1, the V gene TRBV25-1; TRBD1 might be the D (6 bases). This CDR3 comprises 14 residues. CDR1 and CDR2 (germline): MGHDK, SYGVNS. V gave up 4 bases and J gave up 8 bases, with 15 bases separating them. CDR3 sequence reads: CASSVGGPWDEQFF. The CDR3 DNA is TGTGCCAGCAGTGTTGGGGGCCCTTGGGATGAGCAGTTCTTC.

The rearrangement links TRBV23-1 to TRBJ1-5; D not certain. TRBV23-1 is an ORF for which the function is uncertain. The germline V and J ends were trimmed by 9 bases and 0 bases, with 9 bases remaining between them. The CDR3 runs 13 residues. The CDR3 is CARSAGSNQPQHF. CDR3 DNA: TGCGCCAGATCGGCAGGTAGCAATCAGCCCCAGCATTTT.

This chain uses TRBV5-1 with TRBJ2-1, with 11 bases identical to TRBD2. The germline gives CDR1 SGHRS, CDR2 YFSETQ. V lost 1 base, J lost 0 bases, and 3 bases stayed unmatched. CDR3 length: 17 amino acids. The CDR3 region has the DNA TGCGCCAGCAGCTTGAAGACTAGCGGGACCTCCTACAATGAGCAGTTCTTC. Residues: CASSLKTSGTSYNEQFF. Full variable domain (outside the CDR3, taken from reference TRBV5-1 and TRBJ2-1): KAGVTQTPRYLIKTRGQQVTLSCSPISGHRSVSWYQQTPGQGLQFLFEYFSETQRNKGNFPGRFSGRQFSNSRSEMNVSTLELGDSALYLCASSLKTSGTSYNEQFFGPGTRLTVL.

V and J are TRBV6-6 and TRBJ2-5; TRBD1 aligns across 8 bases. Unmatched junction bases numbered 10, after V lost 5 bases and J lost 2 bases. CDR1 and CDR2 from the germline V gene are MNHNY and SVGAGI (reference sequence). The CDR3 sequence is 16 residues long. CDR3 loop: CASSGRDRGSQETQYF. In nucleotides, the CDR3 is TGTGCCAGCAGTGGCCGTGACAGGGGCTCGCAAGAGACCCAGTACTTC.

This sequence joins TRBV2 and TRBJ2-5, with D possibly matching TRBD2 (6 bases). The CDR3 spans 14 residues. V lost 7 bases and J lost 1, with 13 bases in between. The germline V gene encodes CDR1 SNHLY and CDR2 FYNNEI. The CDR3 DNA sequence: TGTGCCAGCAAGCCTGGGGGGAGCCAAGAGACCCAGTACTTC. It translates to CASKPGGSQETQYF.

The sample holds a few counts of this clone. The CDR3 protein is CASSPERTSGTDTQYF. CDR3 in DNA: TGCGCCAGCAGCCCAGAAAGGACTAGCGGCACAGATACGCAGTATTTT. The chain joins TRBV5-1 to TRBJ2-3; 9 bases line up with TRBD2. CDR1 and CDR2 from the germline V gene are SGHRS and YFSETQ. Trimming at V came to 4 bases and at J to 1 base, leaving 7 bases not matched to a gene. This CDR3 spans 16 amino acids. The complete variable domain, with remaining parts taken from reference TRBV5-1 and TRBJ2-3, reads KAGVTQTPRYLIKTRGQQVTLSCSPISGHRSVSWYQQTPGQGLQFLFEYFSETQRNKGNFPGRFSGRQFSNSRSEMNVSTLELGDSALYLCASSPERTSGTDTQYFGPGTRLTVL.

The gene calls are TRBV2 and TRBJ2-5, with TRBD2 identical over 8 bases. This CDR3 contains 14 residues. CDR1 and CDR2 (germline): SNHLY, FYNNEI. Unmatched junction bases numbered 10, after V lost 6 bases and J lost 7 bases. This CDR3 reads CASSALTSDATQYF. In DNA, the CDR3 is TGTGCCAGCAGCGCTTTGACTAGCGATGCGACCCAGTACTTC.

The CDR3 protein is CASSFWGPQETQYF. The CDR3 DNA reads TGTGCCAGCAGCTTCTGGGGGCCACAAGAGACCCAGTACTTC. The rearrangement uses TRBV7-2 and TRBJ2-5; weak D call: TRBD1 (6 bases). Trimming removed 3 bases from V and 2 bases from J, with 10 bases in between. CDR3 length: 14 amino acids. CDR1 is SGHTA, CDR2 FQGNSA, per germline.

V usage is TRBV5-3 and J usage is TRBJ1-3, with TRBD1 matching over 7 bases. TRBV5-3 carries the ORF label, with uncertain function. V lost 4 bases and J lost 3; bases outside the gene matches: 10. This CDR3 contains 16 residues. The CDR3 nucleotides read TGTGCCAGAAGCGAGCGACAGGGAGGTTATGGAAACACCATATATTTT. Protein sequence: CARSERQGGYGNTIYF.

The chain recombines TRBV5-3 with TRBJ2-7; 8 bases agree with TRBD1. TRBV5-3 is noted as an ORF with a role that remains uncertain. CDR3 length: 16 amino acids. V lost 4 bases, J lost 1 base, and 10 bases stayed unmatched. Here the CDR3 reads CARSGKDRDASYEQYF. CDR3 DNA: TGTGCCAGAAGCGGAAAGGACAGGGACGCTTCCTACGAGCAGTACTTC.

This chain connects TRBV27 to TRBJ2-7; 9 bases line up with TRBD2. The CDR3 has 14 amino acids. Germline V lookup: CDR1 MNHEY, CDR2 SMNVEV (reference sequence). V shed 4 bases, J shed 2 bases, and the junction held 3 bases outside the gene matches. The CDR3 loop is CASSWSGGTYEQYF. The CDR3 DNA reads TGTGCCAGCAGTTGGAGCGGGGGGACCTACGAGCAGTACTTC.

The chain has TRBV18 and TRBJ1-3, with 7 bases matching TRBD1. The ends lost 3 bases at V and 6 bases at J; junction bases unmatched: 11. This CDR3 has 16 amino acids. The V gene's germline CDR1 is KGHSH and CDR2 LQKENI. The CDR3, as DNA: TGTGCCAGCTCACCCCGACAGGGAGAGACTGTAAACACCATATATTTT. Translation gives CASSPRQGETVNTIYF.

This clone was observed a handful of times. V gene TRBV4-3 combines with J gene TRBJ2-1, with 8 positions matching TRBD2. Trimming took 3 bases from V and 3 from J; bases not matched to a gene: 7. The CDR3 contains 16 residues. The V gene's germline CDR1 is LGHNA and CDR2 YSLEER. CDR3 sequence reads: CASSHLTGTSYNEQFF. CDR3 nucleotide sequence: TGCGCCAGCAGCCACCTAACCGGGACTAGCTACAATGAGCAGTTCTTC.

This clone has just a few counts. This rearrangement joins TRBV7-2 to TRBJ1-5; tentatively, D is TRBD1 (5 bases). The CDR3 is 16 amino acids. Germline values: CDR1 SGHTA, CDR2 FQGNSA. Trimming left V 5 bases short and J 1 base short, with 15 bases between. Written as DNA, the CDR3 is TGTGCCAGCAGCCTGACTTGGGGCCTGAGCAATCAGCCCCAGCATTTT. Encoded protein: CASSLTWGLSNQPQHF.

The V call is TRBV29-1, the J call TRBJ1-6, with 7 bases fitting TRBD1. Germline CDR1 SQVTM, CDR2 ANQGSEA. Germline trimming cut 7 bases from V and 10 bases from J; bases unmatched to any gene: 7. The CDR3 totals 12 residues. In nucleotides, the CDR3 is TGCAGCGCCGGGACAGTAGGGTCACCCCTCCACTTT. Translated: CSAGTVGSPLHF.

This rearrangement joins TRBV7-2 to TRBJ2-5; 16 bases match TRBD2. J lost 5 bases, V lost 5 bases, and 11 bases had no gene match. Germline assignment: CDR1 SGHTA and CDR2 FQGNSA. The CDR3 totals 18 residues. The CDR3 here is CASSRTGTSGGALETQYF. In DNA, the CDR3 is TGTGCCAGCAGCAGAACCGGGACTAGCGGGGGGGCGTTGGAGACCCAGTACTTC.

The chain uses TRBV5-1 and TRBJ2-3, with D uncertain. This CDR3 comprises 14 residues. The germline gives CDR1 SGHRS, CDR2 YFSETQ. Trimming cost V 4 bases and J 6 bases, with 15 bases left between them. CDR3 residues: CASSLRPTGDTQYF. As DNA, the CDR3 is TGCGCCAGCAGCCTTAGACCCACCGGGGATACGCAGTATTTT.